The 10 T cell receptor beta chains reported below all come from one sample, sequenced in a study of a mutant IDH1 vaccine in newly diagnosed glioma. TCRdb keeps only in-frame clones here, not all; method: immunoSEQ multiplex PCR. Here the sample spans approximately 61,000 clones, roughly 76% being singletons. Their specific antigens are unknown. Time point given: week 35, safety follow-up. The content of each vaccine dose was 300 ug of mutant IDH1 20-mer peptide, and topical imiquimod accompanied it. The sequences come from PBMCs, collected from a glioma patient whose treatment included an IDH1 peptide vaccine. These receptors were obtained from a man aged 40-55 years with glioma.

This chain connects TRBV21-1 to TRBJ2-7; no DNA check was done on the table's D call, TRBD2. TRBV21-1 is shown as a pseudogene. The CDR3 has 15 amino acids. The CDR3 DNA reads as TGTGCCAGCAGCAAACGGACTAGCGGGACCTACGAGCAGTACTTC. It is translated as CASSKRTSGTYEQYF.

The chain couples TRBV5-5 to TRBJ1-4; a weak D match, TRBD1 (5 bases). CDR1 and CDR2 from the germline V gene are SGHKS and YYEKEE (reference sequence). The CDR3 sequence is 17 residues long. Trimming stripped 0 bases from V and 12 bases from J, with 24 bases between. The CDR3: CASSLAVSIPRGGELFF. CDR3 nucleotides: TGTGCCAGCAGCTTGGCCGTATCTATTCCCCGCGGAGGGGAACTGTTTTTT.

The CDR3 region has the DNA TGTGCCAGCAGGGAGGTGACCTCCGGGGAGCTGTTTTTT. Its translation: CASREVTSGELFF. The rearrangement uses TRBV6-1 and TRBJ2-2; D perhaps matches TRBD2 (5 bases). This CDR3 has 13 amino acids. The V gene lost 6 bases and the J gene lost 6 bases, with 11 bases spanning the gap. Per the germline V gene, CDR1 is MNHNS and CDR2 is SASEGT.

V and J are TRBV29-1 and TRBJ2-5; 10 nucleotides line up with TRBD2. Germline CDR1 reads SQVTM; CDR2 reads ANQGSEA. V dropped 1 base and J dropped 4; count of bases not matched to a gene: 3. The CDR3 sequence is 14 residues long. The CDR3 sequence: CSVEGGTSAETQYF. CDR3 in DNA: TGCAGCGTTGAAGGAGGGACTAGCGCAGAGACCCAGTACTTC.

The chain is built from TRBV30 and TRBJ2-7; D remains unclear. Trimming pared 4 bases from V and 0 bases from J, leaving 16 bases between. CDR1 is GTSNPN and CDR2 is SVGIG in the germline V gene (reference sequence). The CDR3 covers 15 residues. The DNA of the CDR3 is TGTGCCTGGACTGCACGGTTCCCCTTCTCCTACGAGCAGTACTTC. Protein sequence: CAWTARFPFSYEQYF.

V and J are TRBV15 and TRBJ1-1, with a tentative D call TRBD1 (5 bases). V lost 9 bases to trimming and J lost 1 base, with 12 bases between them. The CDR3 contains 13 residues. Germline V gene sequence: CDR1 LNHNV, CDR2 YYDKDF (reference sequence). This CDR3 reads CATRQWANTEAFF. The CDR3 region has the DNA TGTGCCACTCGACAGTGGGCGAACACTGAAGCTTTCTTT.

The genes are TRBV10-1 and TRBJ2-5; TRBD2 agrees at 9 bases. The CDR3 is 17 amino acids. Germline V gives CDR1 WNHNN, CDR2 SYGVQD (reference sequence). V shed 7 bases, J shed 0 bases, and the junction held 12 bases outside the gene matches. The CDR3 DNA reads TGCGCCAGCACTCCTCGGCCCGAGCGGGGGGACCAAGAGACCCAGTACTTC. Translating it yields CASTPRPERGDQETQYF.

The chain has TRBV7-9 and TRBJ1-1; D remains unclear. The germline V and J ends were trimmed by 5 bases and 3 bases, with 4 bases remaining between them. The CDR3 sequence is 11 residues long. CDR1 is SEHNR, CDR2 FQNEAQ, per germline (reference sequence). The CDR3 region is CASSPDTEAFF. Here the CDR3 DNA reads TGTGCCAGCAGCCCGGACACTGAAGCTTTCTTT.

The chain couples TRBV19 to TRBJ1-5; D unresolved. The V gene lost 3 bases and the J gene lost 4 bases, with 7 bases spanning the gap. Germline V lookup: CDR1 LNHDA, CDR2 SQIVND (reference sequence). The CDR3 loop spans 13 amino acids. The DNA of the CDR3 is TGTGCCAGTAGTATGGGCGGGAATCAGCCCCAGCATTTT. It specifies CASSMGGNQPQHF.

The sample holds a few counts of this clone. CDR3 sequence: CASRDSRGRVYGYTF. The CDR3, as DNA: TGTGCCAGCAGGGACAGCAGGGGGCGAGTCTATGGCTACACCTTC. J is TRBJ1-2 and V is TRBV7-9; 8 nucleotides line up with TRBD1. V was clipped by 6 bases and J by 4 bases; unmatched bases: 10. The CDR3 runs 15 residues. Germline V lookup: CDR1 SEHNR, CDR2 FQNEAQ (reference sequence).